The entry below gives a single T cell receptor (beta chain) sequence along with its context. The sample is drawn from a study of identical twins. This CDR3 is 15 amino acids long. Only healthy Caucasians were enrolled as donors. From the 5' RACE reads, TCRdb called clonotypes with MiXCR, one entry per CDR3 protein. The repertoire holds 260,000 or so distinct CDR3 sequences, approximately 7.8% seen once, with more than 5% in the top ten. This same sample was also part of a study on yellow fever vaccine responses in identical twins. That paper adds: Twins' vaccine T cell responses were reported to seem partly convergent and partly personalized.

J is TRBJ2-5 and V is TRBV21-1; the table's D call TRBD2 went unverified against the DNA. TRBV21-1 is termed a pseudogene. Sequenced: CD8+ T cells sorted from blood. The TCR was taken from a woman aged 18-30 years in good health. The CDR3 DNA sequence: TGTGCCCCGCCGGTCCGAGGAGGGCCCCTAAAGACCCAGTACTTC. Protein sequence: CAPPVRGGPLKTQYF.